This entry is about one TCR beta chain. Its specificity is unknown. The CDR3 has 15 residues. Germline loops: CDR1 KGHSH, CDR2 LQKENI. J lost 1 base, V lost 5 bases, and 4 bases had no gene match. This sample is drawn from a study of vaccination and CD4 T cells after COVID-19. The assay that was used to sequence DNA from cultured CD4+ T cells was the Oncomine TCR Beta short-read assay. Each CDR3 protein is one row after TCRdb ran MiXCR on the PCR reads. Here the sample spans more than 10,000 distinct CDR3 sequences, about 36% being singletons. Treatment meaning: roughly 10-day PBMC culture with coronavirus spike peptide pools or control peptides (ViraFEST assay).

The material sequenced was cultured CD4+ T cells from blood. The chain uses TRBV18 and TRBJ2-7; 11 bases are shared with TRBD1. The TCR sequence derives from a human donor with COVID-19. CDR3 coding DNA: TGTGCCAGCTCATCCGGGACAGGGGGATCCTACGAGCAGTACTTC. It codes for CASSSGTGGSYEQYF. The entire variable domain, with the rest obtained from reference TRBV18 and TRBJ2-7, is as follows: NAGVMQNPRHLVRRRGQEARLRCSPMKGHSHVYWYRQLPEEGLKFMVYLQKENIIDESGMPKERFSAEFPKEGPSILRIQQVVRGDSAAYFCASSSGTGGSYEQYFGPGTRLTVT.